This TCR beta chain was sequenced during a study of blood T cells in healthy people across ages (dated by TCRdb to 2014 to 2015). As for the study more broadly: In model experiments, template switching captured about one uniquely barcoded TCR beta cDNA molecule for every two T cells. The study measured age-related changes in TCR beta repertoire diversity using deep sequencing normalized with unique cDNA molecular identifiers. Four age groups were formed from the donors: young (average 16 years), middle-aged (just under 40), aged (62) and long-lived (more than 75). To avoid experimental bias, donors of different ages were randomly spread across the sequencing lanes. The study analyzed two additional independent replicas of 1 million unique cDNA reads from the same blood draw for two donors, one aged 18 to 30 and one aged 80 or older. General conclusions and limits of the study: Donor CMV infection status was unknown, potentially confounding age-related changes in expanded clonotypes. As age increased, observed TCR beta diversity per million T cells dropped in a roughly linear way, and a significant reduction was already evident by age about 40. Estimates of total diversity based on one million sequenced T cells were regarded as lower bounds and as underestimates. Compared with the aged group, the long-lived group had more naive CD4+ T cells, fewer expanded clones and increased TCR diversity, suggesting age selection. Observed TCR beta diversity correlated strongly with the percentage of naive T cells measured by flow cytometry. Because profiling used bulk unsorted PBMCs, naive and antigen-experienced compartments could not be compared conclusively.

Systemically healthy Caucasian individuals from Russia, some 40 in total and aged roughly 6 to 100 years, were included as donors. Each donor gave ten milliliters of peripheral blood, collected into EDTA-treated Vacutainer tubes. Ficoll-Paque density-gradient centrifugation was used to isolate PBMCs, with at least 7 million per sample. Trizol reagent was used to extract total RNA from PBMCs, with at least 6 micrograms per sample. The percentages of naive CD45RAhigh/CD27high T cells were determined by flow cytometry on a PBMC aliquot from every donor. The germline V gene (reference sequence) sets CDR1 to MNHNY and CDR2 to SVGAGI. The CDR3 covers 12 residues, taking in both the cysteine and the phenylalanine. Of the read, only the CDR3 DNA is kept; its 36 bases are in frame from base 1. Receptors were amplified or captured by 5' RACE. This sample was sequenced with an Illumina HiSeq 2500. The second PCR ran for roughly 6 to 11 cycles and used a J-beta primer mix along with a sample-barcoded 5' primer. A template-switch 5' adaptor carrying 12 random nucleotides introduced a unique molecular identifier onto each TCR beta cDNA molecule. Each sample yielded at least 3 million CDR3-containing paired-end reads. First-strand cDNA was synthesized from all RNA with the Mint cDNA synthesis kit, primed by a TRBC-specific oligonucleotide. Following uracil-DNA glycosylase treatment, a first 18-cycle PCR with universal primers M1SS and BC2_uni_R was performed on all cDNA. Under the source paper's analysis protocol: For normalization, 1 million high-quality reads, each with a distinct molecular identifier, were randomly selected from each sample. Instead of being binned into consensus sequences, reads that shared molecular identifiers were thrown out. MiTCR, with a Q25 quality threshold and the strictest error-elimination algorithm, was used for CDR3 identification, clonotype clustering and error correction. A nonparametric unseen species model with Euler transformation was used to estimate lower-bound total TCR beta diversity. TCRdb ran its own pipeline on the public reads, namely fastp trimming at Q25 and MiXCR clone calling, and kept in-frame beta chains. Every entry covers one CDR3 protein and lists the most common genes and DNA from its rows. None of the V and J calls come from the authors' own analysis; TCRdb made them. In this sample the table shows hundreds of thousands of distinct CDR3 sequences, 56% of which occur a single time. The ten largest clonotypes hold roughly 25% of the sample.

About this clonotype: Its antigen has not been determined. The junction and the germline gene differ at one end; a read error may be behind it.

Source material: blood. Here the chain combines TRBV6-6 and TRBJ2-1; the D call could be TRBD1 or TRBD2, with each sharing 5 bases. This TCR was sampled from a man aged 35 to 55 in good health. The DNA is TGTGCCAGCCGGTGGGGGAGCGATGAGCAGGTCTTC. Its protein reads: CASRWGSDEQVF.